One TCR beta chain is described in this entry. Antigen: not known. This sample was included in a study of a mutant IDH1 vaccine in newly diagnosed glioma. Study-wide context: Patients were started on vaccination 4-6 weeks after radiotherapy alone, or with temozolomide cycles. Therapy received beforehand was radiotherapy, temozolomide, or both, with most patients given both. Week 35 was assigned to visit V12, and week 47 was assigned to visit V13.

The CDR3 has 14 amino acids. V was pared by 3 bases and J by 4 bases, with 12 bases between. The germline V gene has CDR1 MNHEY and CDR2 SVGAGI. General study findings and limits: Evidence of vaccine-induced immune responses was documented in approximately 93% of patients.

Noted time point: week 35, safety follow-up. The content of each vaccine dose was 300 ug of mutant IDH1 20-mer peptide, and topical imiquimod accompanied it. The protocol was immunoSEQ multiplex PCR, while the TCRdb copy is restricted to in-frame clones and leaves out a portion. The sample records around 52,000 clones, 76% being singletons. This chain uses TRBV6-5 with TRBJ1-2; D gene uncertain. This clonotype was sampled from a man aged 35-49 years with glioma. Sequencing used PBMCs, obtained from a glioma patient whose treatment included an IDH1 peptide vaccine. CDR3 sequence (DNA): TGTGCCAGCAGTTATTTGGTGGGCGGCTATGGCTACACCTTC. Translated: CASSYLVGGYGYTF.